The 21 T cell receptor beta chains below all came from one sample that was sequenced in a study of tumor-infiltrating lymphocytes in oesophageal squamous cell carcinoma. TCRdb fed the PCR reads into MiXCR, producing one record per CDR3 protein. This sample has about 17,000 distinct CDR3 sequences, with around 45% found just once. Sequencing was carried out using normal esophageal tissue next to the tumor. These receptor sequences come from a female donor with esophageal squamous cell carcinoma.

The CDR3 here is CASGLARGETQYF. The CDR3 DNA follows: TGTGCCAGTGGACTAGCGCGGGGAGAGACCCAGTACTTC. The rearrangement uses TRBV12-3 or TRBV12-4 and TRBJ2-7; 9 bases fit TRBD2. The J call may not be correct, given that the DNA end is closer to TRBJ2-5. This CDR3 has 13 amino acids.

DNA of the CDR3: TGTGCCAGCAGTCAATGGCAGGGGGCAGGTGGCTACACCTTC. Its translation is CASSQWQGAGGYTF. J is TRBJ1-2 and V is TRBV12-3 or TRBV12-4; TRBD1 aligns across 8 bases. V shed 5 bases, J shed 7 bases, and the junction held 9 bases outside the gene matches. The CDR3 length is 14 residues.

The chain couples TRBV7-3 to TRBJ2-3; 11 bases are shared with TRBD2. The J call could be wrong; TRBJ2-1 is a better fit for the DNA end. This CDR3 contains 16 residues. CDR1 is SGHTA and CDR2 is FQGTGA in the germline V gene. The CDR3 reads CASSLVTSGGNNEQFF. For the CDR3, the DNA is TGTGCCAGCAGCTTAGTCACTAGCGGGGGAAACAATGAGCAGTTCTTC.

The J gene is TRBJ2-5, the V gene TRBV7-8, with 7 positions matching TRBD2. The closer fit of TRBJ2-1 to the DNA end suggests the J call may be wrong. Germline V gene sequence: CDR1 SGHVS, CDR2 FQNEAQ. The CDR3 is made up of 16 amino acids. The CDR3: CASTPVGLNSYNEQFF. The CDR3, as DNA: TGTGCCAGCACCCCAGTGGGACTAAACTCCTACAATGAGCAGTTCTTC.

This clonotype has just one count. J is TRBJ1-1 and V is TRBV12-3 or TRBV12-4; the D gene is possibly TRBD1 (6 bases). The CDR3 is 12 amino acids. The ends were cut back, 0 bases at V and 10 bases at J, with 9 bases in the middle. In DNA form, the CDR3 reads TGTGCCAGCAGTTTAGCCAGGGGCCCAGCTTTCTTT. This gives the protein CASSLARGPAFF.

This clonotype has at least ten counts. The chain is built from TRBV12-3 or TRBV12-4 and TRBJ2-3; 16 bases are a match to TRBD2. With V trimmed by 6 bases and J by 3 bases, 9 bases remained unmatched. The CDR3 contains 18 residues. In DNA form, the CDR3 reads TGTGCCAGCAGCGGGACTAGCGGGGGGGCCGGTTTGACAGATACGCAGTATTTT. This gives the protein CASSGTSGGAGLTDTQYF.

This clonotype came up many times. The CDR3 bases are TGCGCCAGCAGTGAGGTGTTGGGGGCTACCCTCCACTTT. Translating it yields CASSEVLGATLHF. The chain carries TRBV10-1 and TRBJ1-6; D might be TRBD1 (6 bases). The CDR3 runs 13 residues. The V gene lost 2 bases and the J gene lost 14 bases, with 13 bases spanning the gap. The germline V gene has CDR1 WNHNN and CDR2 SYGVQD (reference sequence).

This clonotype appeared a few times. The chain recombines TRBV24-1 with TRBJ2-3; D possibly matches TRBD1 or TRBD2 (5 bases each). The CDR3 spans 15 residues. V lost 6 bases and J 0 bases, leaving 12 bases between the germline ends. Germline V gene lookup returns CDR1 KGHDR and CDR2 SFDVKD. The CDR3 nucleotides read TGTGCCACCAGTCCTAATTGGGGGAGCACAGATACGCAGTATTTT. Its protein is CATSPNWGSTDTQYF.

The rearrangement joins TRBV7-3 to TRBJ1-2, with 7 bases fitting TRBD1. Looked up from germline, CDR1 is SGHTA and CDR2 is FQGTGA. Germline trimming cut 0 bases from V and 4 bases from J; bases unmatched to any gene: 8. The CDR3 is 16 amino acids. In DNA, the CDR3 is TGTGCCAGCAGCTTAACTTCGGGACAGTTCCCCTATGGCTACACCTTC. Encoded protein: CASSLTSGQFPYGYTF. Filled out from reference TRBV7-3 and TRBJ1-2, the complete variable domain reads GAGVSQTPSNKVTEKGKYVELRCDPISGHTALYWYRQSLGQGPEFLIYFQGTGAADDSGLPNDRFFAVRPEGSVSTLKIQRTERGDSAVYLCASSLTSGQFPYGYTFGSGTRLTVV.

The CDR3 sequence is CASSLSETLSSYNEQFF. CDR3 bases: TGTGCCAGCAGTTTATCGGAGACTCTTAGCTCCTACAATGAGCAGTTCTTC. The rearrangement joins TRBV27 to TRBJ2-5; no definite D call. The J call is uncertain, as TRBJ2-1 better fits the DNA end. Germline V lookup: CDR1 MNHEY, CDR2 SMNVEV (reference sequence). The CDR3 totals 17 residues.

The V and J genes are TRBV28 and TRBJ1-4; a weak D match, TRBD1 (5 bases). This CDR3 is built from 15 residues. V lost 3 bases and J 4 bases, leaving 12 bases between the germline ends. Per germline, CDR1 MDHEN and CDR2 SYDVKM. The CDR3 DNA is TGTGCCAGCAGTTTGGGGCACTCGATTAATGAAAAACTGTTTTTT. Protein: CASSLGHSINEKLFF.

The V gene is TRBV7-2, the J gene TRBJ2-5; no clear D. Germline assignment: CDR1 SGHTA and CDR2 FQGNSA. Trimming took off 1 base at V and 4 bases at J, with 7 bases between the two ends. The CDR3 runs to 13 residues. CDR3 sequence: CASSLGVGETQYF. The CDR3 bases are TGTGCCAGCAGCTTAGGGGTCGGAGAGACCCAGTACTTC.

The chain links TRBV7-2 to TRBJ2-5; D tentatively fits TRBD1 or TRBD2 (6 bases each). CDR3 size: 15 residues. Deletions cut 8 bases from V and 2 bases from J, with 18 bases between. Per the germline V gene, CDR1 is SGHTA and CDR2 is FQGNSA. CDR3 region: CASAEGGSAQETQYF. CDR3 sequence (DNA): TGTGCCAGCGCCGAGGGGGGATCAGCTCAAGAGACCCAGTACTTC.

This chain links TRBV20-1 with TRBJ2-1, with D possibly matching TRBD2 (5 bases). This CDR3 has 15 residues. Germline loops: CDR1 DFQATT, CDR2 SNEGSKA (reference sequence). The V end lost 0 bases, the J end lost 3 bases, and 12 bases lay between the germline ends. This chain's CDR3 is CSAREGGGHYNEQFF. DNA for the CDR3: TGCAGTGCTAGAGAAGGTGGCGGGCACTACAATGAGCAGTTCTTC.

This clonotype was seen at least ten times. The CDR3 reads CASSPLGYSYNEQFF. CDR3 in DNA: TGTGCCAGCAGCCCCTTGGGCTACTCCTACAATGAGCAGTTCTTC. The rearrangement uses TRBV7-9 and TRBJ2-1; D gene uncertain. Germline CDR1 reads SEHNR; CDR2 reads FQNEAQ (reference sequence). The ends were cut back, 5 bases at V and 0 bases at J, with 11 bases in the middle. The CDR3 runs 15 residues.

CDR3 bases: TGTGCCAGCAGCTTAAACCTCCGGGCCGAGCAGTACTTC. Protein sequence: CASSLNLRAEQYF. The genes are TRBV7-3 and TRBJ2-7, with unresolved D. V lost 1 base, J lost 6 bases, and 10 bases lay in between. The CDR3 consists of 13 residues. The germline CDR1 and CDR2 sequences are SGHTA and FQGTGA.

The V call is TRBV7-2, the J call TRBJ2-3; TRBD2 aligns across 12 bases. The germline gives CDR1 SGHTA, CDR2 FQGNSA. Trimming removed 4 bases from V and 5 bases from J; junction bases left unmatched: 7. CDR3 length equals 16 residues. The CDR3 bases are TGTGCCAGCAGCTCACCTAGCGGGAGGGCCCTAGATACGCAGTATTTT. This encodes CASSSPSGRALDTQYF.

This clonotype has just a few counts. The rearrangement joins TRBV18 to TRBJ2-2, with a weak D call TRBD1 (5 bases). There are 15 residues in the CDR3. Trimming removed 2 bases at V and 5 bases at J, with 12 bases between. Per the germline V gene, CDR1 is KGHSH and CDR2 is LQKENI. CDR3 sequence: CASSPGAGGTGELFF. The CDR3 bases are TGTGCCAGCTCACCAGGGGCTGGCGGAACCGGGGAGCTGTTTTTT.

The J gene is TRBJ2-5, the V gene TRBV11-2, with 7 bases aligning to TRBD1. Germline lookup yields CDR1 SGHAT and CDR2 FQNNGV. This CDR3 spans 14 amino acids. With 5 bases clipped from V and 6 bases from J, the junction kept 9 bases outside the gene matches. The CDR3, as DNA: TGTGCCAGCAGCGCAAGACAGGGAGTAAAGACCCAGTACTTC. This sequence encodes CASSARQGVKTQYF.

This chain joins TRBV28 and TRBJ2-5; 8 nucleotides agree with TRBD2. This CDR3 has 15 amino acids. Germline V lookup: CDR1 MDHEN, CDR2 SYDVKM. The V gene end was trimmed by 3 bases and the J gene end by 11 bases; junction bases not matched to a gene: 14. CDR3: CASSFSGGPYPEQYF. The CDR3 DNA follows: TGTGCCAGCAGTTTCTCGGGGGGGCCTTACCCGGAGCAGTACTTC.

J is TRBJ2-2 and V is TRBV5-1; D ambiguous. CDR1 is SGHRS and CDR2 is YFSETQ in the germline V gene. CDR3 length: 15 residues. Trimming took off 0 bases at V and 3 bases at J, with 9 bases between the two ends. CDR3 residues: CASSLGVSYTGELFF. The CDR3 DNA reads TGCGCCAGCAGCTTGGGTGTTAGCTACACCGGGGAGCTGTTTTTT.